This T cell receptor (beta chain) was profiled in a study of blood T cell repertoires in COVID-19. Here immunoSEQ multiplex PCR was the method, and the copy in TCRdb shows in-frame clones only, minus some. Seen here are over 200,000 clones, 70% to 90% observed once, and the top ten hold about 9%. Germline V gene lookup returns CDR1 SNHLY and CDR2 FYNNEI. Trimming shortened V by 5 bases and J by 6 bases, and 14 bases separated the two germline ends. This CDR3 comprises 15 residues. This clone was found a few times. V is TRBV2 and J is TRBJ1-6, with D perhaps matching TRBD1 (6 bases). The sample taken for sequencing was PBMCs or T cells enriched from blood (not recorded which). The TCR originated in a man in his forties or fifties who had recovered from COVID-19. CDR3 region: CASSPGGAGNSPLHF. CDR3 DNA: TGTGCCAGCAGTCCTGGGGGGGCAGGTAATTCACCCCTCCACTTT.